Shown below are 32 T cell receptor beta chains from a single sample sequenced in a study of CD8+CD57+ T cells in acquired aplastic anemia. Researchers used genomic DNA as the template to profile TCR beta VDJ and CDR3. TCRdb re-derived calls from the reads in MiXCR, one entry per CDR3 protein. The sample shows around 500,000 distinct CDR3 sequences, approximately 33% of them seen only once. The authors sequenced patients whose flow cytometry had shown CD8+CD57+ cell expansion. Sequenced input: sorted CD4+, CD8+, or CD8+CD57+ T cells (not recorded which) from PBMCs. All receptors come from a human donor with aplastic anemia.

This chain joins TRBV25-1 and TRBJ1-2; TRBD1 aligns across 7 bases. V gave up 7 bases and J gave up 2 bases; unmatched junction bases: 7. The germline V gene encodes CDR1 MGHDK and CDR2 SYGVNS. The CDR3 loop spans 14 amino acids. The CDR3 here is CASIPGQHNYGYTF. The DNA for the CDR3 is TGTGCCAGCATACCGGGACAGCACAACTATGGCTACACCTTC.

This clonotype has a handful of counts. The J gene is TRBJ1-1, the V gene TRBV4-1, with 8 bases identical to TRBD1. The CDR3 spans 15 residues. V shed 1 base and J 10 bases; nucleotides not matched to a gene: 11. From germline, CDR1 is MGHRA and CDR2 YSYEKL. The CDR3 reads CASSQVGTGTFLAFF. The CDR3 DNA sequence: TGCGCCAGCAGCCAAGTTGGGACAGGAACATTTCTAGCTTTCTTT.

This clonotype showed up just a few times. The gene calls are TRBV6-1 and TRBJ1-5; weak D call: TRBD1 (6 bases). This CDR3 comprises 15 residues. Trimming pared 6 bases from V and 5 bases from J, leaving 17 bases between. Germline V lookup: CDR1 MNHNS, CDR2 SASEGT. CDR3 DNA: TGTGCCAGCAGGAGAACAGGGATTTGGCATCAGCCCCAGCATTTT. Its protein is CASRRTGIWHQPQHF.

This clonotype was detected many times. The CDR3 nucleotides read TGCAGTGCTAGATTTCCAGCCGTTAGCTCCTACGAGCAGTACTTC. Residues: CSARFPAVSSYEQYF. The V gene is TRBV20-1, the J gene TRBJ2-7, with D hard to call. Looked up from germline, CDR1 is DFQATT and CDR2 is SNEGSKA (reference sequence). CDR3 length: 15 residues. V shed 2 bases and J shed 0 bases, with 14 bases lying between them.

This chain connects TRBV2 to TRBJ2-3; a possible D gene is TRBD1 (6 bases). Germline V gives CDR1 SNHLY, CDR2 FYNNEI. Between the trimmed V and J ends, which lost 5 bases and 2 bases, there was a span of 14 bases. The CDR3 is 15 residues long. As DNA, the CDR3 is TGTGCCAGCAGTTTATGGGACACTACCACAGATACGCAGTATTTT. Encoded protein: CASSLWDTTTDTQYF.

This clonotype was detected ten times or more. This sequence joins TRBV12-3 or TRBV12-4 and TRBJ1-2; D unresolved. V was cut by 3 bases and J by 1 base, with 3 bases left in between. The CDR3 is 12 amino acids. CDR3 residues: CASSFSNYGYTF. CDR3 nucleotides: TGTGCCAGCAGTTTTAGTAACTATGGCTACACCTTC.

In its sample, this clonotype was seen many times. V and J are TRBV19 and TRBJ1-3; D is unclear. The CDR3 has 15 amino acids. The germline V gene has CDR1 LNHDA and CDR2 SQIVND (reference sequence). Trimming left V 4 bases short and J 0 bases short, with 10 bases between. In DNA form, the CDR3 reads TGTGCCAGTAGTACCGGACGGAACTCTGGAAACACCATATATTTT. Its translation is CASSTGRNSGNTIYF.

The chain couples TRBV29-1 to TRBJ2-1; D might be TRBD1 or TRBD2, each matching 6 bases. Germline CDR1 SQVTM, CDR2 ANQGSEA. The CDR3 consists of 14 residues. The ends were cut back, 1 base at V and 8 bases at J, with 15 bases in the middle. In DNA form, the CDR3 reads TGCAGCGTTGAAGGGGGGGCGGGGAACCATGAGCAGTTCTTC. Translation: CSVEGGAGNHEQFF.

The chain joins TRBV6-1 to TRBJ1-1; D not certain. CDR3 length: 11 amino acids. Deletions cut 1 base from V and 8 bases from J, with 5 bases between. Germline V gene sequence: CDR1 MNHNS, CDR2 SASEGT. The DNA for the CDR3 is TGTGCCAGCAGTGAAGATATGGAAGCTTTCTTT. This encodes CASSEDMEAFF.

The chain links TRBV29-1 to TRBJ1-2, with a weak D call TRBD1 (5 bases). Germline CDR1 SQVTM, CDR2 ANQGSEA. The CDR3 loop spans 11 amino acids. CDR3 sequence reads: CSLSGLTGYTF. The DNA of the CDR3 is TGCAGTTTATCGGGACTTACTGGCTACACCTTC.

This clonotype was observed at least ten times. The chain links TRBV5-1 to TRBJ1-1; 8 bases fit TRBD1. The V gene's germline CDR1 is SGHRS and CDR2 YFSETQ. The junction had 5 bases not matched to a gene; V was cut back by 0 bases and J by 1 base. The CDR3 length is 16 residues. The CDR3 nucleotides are TGCGCCAGCAGCTTGGGAACCGGGACAGGGAACACTGAAGCTTTCTTT. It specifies CASSLGTGTGNTEAFF.

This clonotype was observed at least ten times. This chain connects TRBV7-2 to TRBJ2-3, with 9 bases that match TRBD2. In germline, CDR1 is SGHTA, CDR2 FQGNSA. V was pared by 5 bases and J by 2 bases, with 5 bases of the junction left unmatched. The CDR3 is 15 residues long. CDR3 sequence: CASSVSGGITDTQYF. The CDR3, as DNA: TGTGCCAGCAGCGTTAGCGGGGGCATCACAGATACGCAGTATTTT.

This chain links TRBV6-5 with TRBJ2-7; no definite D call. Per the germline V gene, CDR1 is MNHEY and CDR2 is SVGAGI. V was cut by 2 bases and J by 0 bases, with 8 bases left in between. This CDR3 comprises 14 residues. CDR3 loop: CASSYEDRSYEQYF. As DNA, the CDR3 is TGTGCCAGCAGTTACGAAGACCGCTCCTACGAGCAGTACTTC.

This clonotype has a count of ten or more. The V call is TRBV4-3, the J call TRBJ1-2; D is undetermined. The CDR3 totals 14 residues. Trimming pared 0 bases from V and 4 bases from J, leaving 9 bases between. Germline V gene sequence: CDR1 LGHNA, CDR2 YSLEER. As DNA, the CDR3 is TGCGCCAGCAGCCAAGATAGAAGGGTCTATGGCTACACCTTC. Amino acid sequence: CASSQDRRVYGYTF.

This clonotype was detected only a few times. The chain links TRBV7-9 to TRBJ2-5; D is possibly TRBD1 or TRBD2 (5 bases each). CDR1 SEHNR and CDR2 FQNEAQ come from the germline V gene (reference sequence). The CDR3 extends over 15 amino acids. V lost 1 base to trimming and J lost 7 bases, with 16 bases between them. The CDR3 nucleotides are TGTGCCAGCAGCTTAGGGGCAGGGACCGTCGGGACCCAGTACTTC. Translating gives CASSLGAGTVGTQYF.

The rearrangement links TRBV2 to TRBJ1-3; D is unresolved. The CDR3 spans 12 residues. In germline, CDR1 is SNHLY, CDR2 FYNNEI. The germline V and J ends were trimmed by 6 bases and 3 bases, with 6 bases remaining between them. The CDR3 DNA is TGTGCCAGCAGGCAGGATGGAAACACCATATATTTT. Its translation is CASRQDGNTIYF. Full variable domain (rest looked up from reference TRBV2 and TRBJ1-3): EPEVTQTPSHQVTQMGQEVILRCVPISNHLYFYWYRQILGQKVEFLVSFYNNEISEKSEIFDDQFSVERPDGSNFTLKIRSTKLEDSAMYFCASRQDGNTIYFGEGSWLTVV.

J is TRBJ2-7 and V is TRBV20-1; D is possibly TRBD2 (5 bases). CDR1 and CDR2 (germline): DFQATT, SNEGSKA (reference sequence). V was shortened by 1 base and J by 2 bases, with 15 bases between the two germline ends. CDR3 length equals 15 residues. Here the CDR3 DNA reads TGCAGTGCTAGAGCCACTAGTATATCCCCCTACGAGCAGTACTTC. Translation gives CSARATSISPYEQYF.

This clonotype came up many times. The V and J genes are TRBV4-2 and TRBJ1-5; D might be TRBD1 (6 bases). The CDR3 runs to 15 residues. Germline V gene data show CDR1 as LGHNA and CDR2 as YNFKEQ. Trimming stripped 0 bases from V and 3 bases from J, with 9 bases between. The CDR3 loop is CASSQDPGDNQPQHF. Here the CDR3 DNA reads TGTGCCAGCAGCCAAGATCCAGGGGACAATCAGCCCCAGCATTTT.

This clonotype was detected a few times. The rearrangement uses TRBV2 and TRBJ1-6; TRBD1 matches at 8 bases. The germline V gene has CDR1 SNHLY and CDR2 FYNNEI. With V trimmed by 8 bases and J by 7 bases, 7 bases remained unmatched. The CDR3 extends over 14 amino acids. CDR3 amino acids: CASRSGTGNSPLHF. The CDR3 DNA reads TGTGCCAGCCGGTCCGGGACAGGCAATTCACCCCTCCACTTT.

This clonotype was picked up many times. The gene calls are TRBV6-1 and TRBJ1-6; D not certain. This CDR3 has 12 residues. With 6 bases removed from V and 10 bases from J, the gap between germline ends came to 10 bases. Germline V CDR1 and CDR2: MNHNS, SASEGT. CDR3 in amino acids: CASSLQESPLHF. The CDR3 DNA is TGTGCCAGCAGCCTCCAGGAATCACCCCTCCACTTT.

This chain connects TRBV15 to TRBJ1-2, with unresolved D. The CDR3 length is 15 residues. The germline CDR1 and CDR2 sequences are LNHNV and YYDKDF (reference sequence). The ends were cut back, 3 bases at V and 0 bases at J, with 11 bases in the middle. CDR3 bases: TGTGCCACCAGCAGCAGTATCTCAGCTAACTATGGCTACACCTTC. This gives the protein CATSSSISANYGYTF.

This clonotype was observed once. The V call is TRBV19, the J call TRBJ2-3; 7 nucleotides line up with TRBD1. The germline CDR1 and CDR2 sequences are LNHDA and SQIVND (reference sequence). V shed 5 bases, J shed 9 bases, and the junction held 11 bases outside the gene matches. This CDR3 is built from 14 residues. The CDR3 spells CASSLTGALPTQYF. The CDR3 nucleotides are TGTGCCAGTAGTTTAACAGGGGCCCTTCCCACGCAGTATTTT.

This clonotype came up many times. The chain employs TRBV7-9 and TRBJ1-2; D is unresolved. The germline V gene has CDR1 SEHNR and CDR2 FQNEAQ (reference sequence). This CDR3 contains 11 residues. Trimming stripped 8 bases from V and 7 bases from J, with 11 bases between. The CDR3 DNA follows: TGTGCCAGCGTCTCAGTAGGTGGCTACACCTTC. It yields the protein CASVSVGGYTF.

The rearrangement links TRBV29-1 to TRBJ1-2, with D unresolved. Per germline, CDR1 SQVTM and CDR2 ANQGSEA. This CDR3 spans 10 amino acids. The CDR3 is CSVELSGNTF. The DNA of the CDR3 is TGCAGTGTGGAACTTTCTGGAAACACCTTC.

The CDR3: CASSAPDRDYSFINEQFF. The CDR3 DNA sequence: TGTGCCAGCAGTGCCCCGGACAGGGATTATAGTTTCATTAATGAGCAGTTCTTC. The chain links TRBV25-1 to TRBJ2-1; 8 bases align to TRBD1. Germline loops: CDR1 MGHDK, CDR2 SYGVNS. CDR3 length: 18 residues. The ends lost 4 bases at V and 7 bases at J; junction bases unmatched: 18.

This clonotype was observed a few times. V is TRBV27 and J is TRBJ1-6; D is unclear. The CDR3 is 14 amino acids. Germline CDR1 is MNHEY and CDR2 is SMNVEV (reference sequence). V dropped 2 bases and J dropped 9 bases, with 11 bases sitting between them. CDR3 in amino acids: CASSLTARASPLHF. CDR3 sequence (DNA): TGTGCCAGCAGTTTAACGGCAAGGGCTTCACCCCTCCACTTT.

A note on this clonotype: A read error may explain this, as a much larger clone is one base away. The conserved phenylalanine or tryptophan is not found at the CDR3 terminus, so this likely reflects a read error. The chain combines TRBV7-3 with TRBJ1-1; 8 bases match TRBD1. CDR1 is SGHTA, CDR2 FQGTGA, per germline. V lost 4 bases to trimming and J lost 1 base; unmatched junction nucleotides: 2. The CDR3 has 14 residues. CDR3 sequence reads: CASSSGQGNTEAFL. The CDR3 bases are TGTGCCAGCAGCTCAGGACAGGGGAACACTGAAGCTTTCCTT.

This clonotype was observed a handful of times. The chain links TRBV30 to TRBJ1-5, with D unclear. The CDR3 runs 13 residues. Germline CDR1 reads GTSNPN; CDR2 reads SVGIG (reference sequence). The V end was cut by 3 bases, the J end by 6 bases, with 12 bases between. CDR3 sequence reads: CAWSARLGQPQHF. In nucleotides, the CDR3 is TGTGCCTGGAGCGCCCGGCTGGGTCAGCCCCAGCATTTT.

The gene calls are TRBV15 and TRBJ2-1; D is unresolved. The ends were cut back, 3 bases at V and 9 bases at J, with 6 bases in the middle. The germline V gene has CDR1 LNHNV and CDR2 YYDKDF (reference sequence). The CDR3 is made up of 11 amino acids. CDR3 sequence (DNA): TGTGCCACCAGCAGGTTGGGTGAGCAGTTCTTC. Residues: CATSRLGEQFF.

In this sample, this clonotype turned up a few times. CDR3 amino acids: CASGRGGTSNQPQHF. For the CDR3, the DNA is TGTGCCAGCGGGAGGGGGGGGACTAGCAATCAGCCCCAGCATTTT. The J gene is TRBJ1-5, the V gene TRBV9; a weak D match, TRBD1 (6 bases). V lost 7 bases, J lost 0 bases, and 14 bases lay in between. CDR1 is SGDLS, CDR2 YYNGEE, per germline. This CDR3 is 15 amino acids long.

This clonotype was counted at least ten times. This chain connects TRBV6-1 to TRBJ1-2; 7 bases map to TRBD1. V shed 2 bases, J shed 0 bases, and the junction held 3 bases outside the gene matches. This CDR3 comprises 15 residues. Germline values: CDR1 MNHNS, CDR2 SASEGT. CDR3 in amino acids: CASSEWTGPNYGYTF. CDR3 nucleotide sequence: TGTGCCAGCAGTGAATGGACAGGCCCTAACTATGGCTACACCTTC.

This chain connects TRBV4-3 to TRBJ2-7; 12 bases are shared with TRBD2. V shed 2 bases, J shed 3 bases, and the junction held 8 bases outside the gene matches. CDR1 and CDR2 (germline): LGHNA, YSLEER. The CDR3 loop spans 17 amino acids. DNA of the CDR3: TGCGCCAGCAGCCAACACCGACTAGCGGGGGATATCTACGAGCAGTACTTC. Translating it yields CASSQHRLAGDIYEQYF.